Below are 15 T cell receptor beta chains sequenced from a single sample in a study of T cells after yellow fever vaccination. TCRdb fed the 5' RACE reads into MiXCR, producing one record per CDR3 protein. The sample includes over 300,000 distinct CDR3 sequences, 6.5% to 8.5% of them seen just once. This sample comprised PBMCs, obtained 45 days after the first yellow fever vaccination. These receptors were collected from a man aged 18-30 years who received the YFV17D yellow fever vaccine.

The chain recombines TRBV19 with TRBJ1-1, with D perhaps matching TRBD1 (5 bases). This CDR3 region has 14 residues. V was shortened by 9 bases and J by 1 base, with 15 bases between the two germline ends. CDR1 and CDR2 from the germline V gene are LNHDA and SQIVND (reference sequence). The DNA of the CDR3 is TGTGCCAGCCTTTTTTTGGACACGAACACTGAAGCTTTCTTT. Translating gives CASLFLDTNTEAFF.

This clonotype occurred a few times. The rearrangement uses TRBV11-2 and TRBJ2-3; 8 bases align to TRBD2. With V trimmed by 5 bases and J by 3 bases, 7 bases remained unmatched. Germline loops: CDR1 SGHAT, CDR2 FQNNGV. This CDR3 contains 15 residues. Written as DNA, the CDR3 is TGTGCCAGCAGCACCGGGACTAGGTTTACAGATACGCAGTATTTT. Its protein product is CASSTGTRFTDTQYF.

This clonotype appeared a few times. DNA for the CDR3: TGTGCCATTATAGAACAGGGGGCGCGCTCTGGGGCCAACGTCCTGACTTTC. Translated, it gives CAIIEQGARSGANVLTF. The chain combines TRBV7-9 with TRBJ2-6, with 9 bases that match TRBD1. This CDR3 is built from 17 residues. After removal of 10 bases from V and 0 bases from J, the junction contained 10 bases not matched to a gene. CDR1 is SEHNR, CDR2 FQNEAQ, per germline (reference sequence).

The chain joins TRBV12-3 or TRBV12-4 to TRBJ1-6, with 8 bases lining up with TRBD1. The CDR3 totals 14 residues. The V and J ends lost 6 bases and 11 bases, in that order; junction bases with no gene match: 9. CDR3 in DNA: TGTGCCAGCAGAACCGGGACAGGCCTTCCACCCCTCCACTTT. Residues: CASRTGTGLPPLHF.

This rearrangement joins TRBV5-1 to TRBJ2-5; weak D call: TRBD1 (6 bases). In germline, CDR1 is SGHRS, CDR2 YFSETQ. The CDR3 extends over 18 amino acids. V lost 0 bases and J lost 4, with 22 bases in between. This CDR3 reads CASSLERSVRYRAETQYF. The CDR3 nucleotides read TGCGCCAGCAGCTTGGAAAGGTCGGTCCGCTACAGGGCAGAGACCCAGTACTTC.

This clonotype was counted a few times. This chain joins TRBV5-1 and TRBJ2-6; tentative D call: TRBD2 (6 bases). Trimming removed 0 bases from V and 3 bases from J, with 16 bases in between. The CDR3 contains 18 residues. From germline, CDR1 is SGHRS and CDR2 YFSETQ. Here the CDR3 reads CASSLVGGSGVGANVLTF. The CDR3 coding sequence is TGCGCCAGCAGCTTGGTTGGTGGTTCGGGGGTTGGGGCCAACGTCCTGACTTTC.

The table lists this clonotype with many counts. This chain links TRBV27 with TRBJ2-3; D gene uncertain. Trimming shortened V by 5 bases and J by 0 bases, and 12 bases separated the two germline ends. Germline V lookup: CDR1 MNHEY, CDR2 SMNVEV (reference sequence). CDR3 length: 15 residues. CDR3 sequence (DNA): TGTGCCAGCAGTGGCACTGTTGATAGCACAGATACGCAGTATTTT. Protein: CASSGTVDSTDTQYF.

This clonotype was seen a few times. The chain links TRBV7-9 to TRBJ2-7; perhaps TRBD2 as D (6 bases). The CDR3 length is 12 residues. In germline, CDR1 is SEHNR, CDR2 FQNEAQ (reference sequence). The V end was cut by 5 bases, the J end by 6 bases, with 11 bases between. The CDR3 nucleotides read TGTGCCAGCAGCCTTCCCGGGGGCGAGCAGTACGTC. Translating it yields CASSLPGGEQYV.

This clonotype was seen ten or more times. CDR3 loop: CASSQAIALNTNTGELFF. CDR3 nucleotides: TGCGCCAGCAGCCAAGCCATCGCACTCAATACGAACACCGGGGAGCTGTTTTTT. This chain connects TRBV4-3 to TRBJ2-2; D gene unclear. This CDR3 is built from 18 residues. Germline CDR1 is LGHNA and CDR2 is YSLEER. V gave up 1 base and J gave up 0 bases, with 15 bases separating them.

In this sample, this clonotype turned up a few times. The gene calls are TRBV24-1 and TRBJ2-3, with 7 bases identical to TRBD1. The CDR3 spans 14 residues. Germline V gene sequence: CDR1 KGHDR, CDR2 SFDVKD. J gave up 5 bases and V 6 bases, and 7 bases lay outside the gene matches. CDR3 in amino acids: CATSQKTGRDTQYF. The CDR3, as DNA: TGTGCCACCAGTCAGAAGACAGGGAGAGATACGCAGTATTTT.

CDR3 DNA: TGTGCCAGCAGCGTCGCCGGTAAAAAGACCCAGTACTTC. This sequence encodes CASSVAGKKTQYF. The chain carries TRBV12-3 or TRBV12-4 and TRBJ2-5, with D unclear. The CDR3 is 13 residues long. V lost 6 bases, J lost 6 bases, and 14 bases lay in between.

The V and J genes are TRBV7-9 and TRBJ2-3; 12 bases are a match to TRBD2. V was pared by 5 bases and J by 2 bases, with 5 bases of the junction left unmatched. Germline CDR1 reads SEHNR; CDR2 reads FQNEAQ (reference sequence). The CDR3 spans 16 residues. CDR3 in DNA: TGTGCCAGCAGCCTTCGGACTAGCGGGGCCACAGATACGCAGTATTTT. This gives the protein CASSLRTSGATDTQYF.

This clonotype was seen a few times. This chain uses TRBV3-1 with TRBJ2-1; 7 nucleotides line up with TRBD1. The CDR3 loop spans 15 amino acids. Germline V CDR1 and CDR2: LGHDT, YNNKEL (reference sequence). The V gene end was trimmed by 2 bases and the J gene end by 9 bases; junction bases not matched to a gene: 10. The CDR3 loop is CASSQPETGRSEQFF. The CDR3 nucleotides are TGTGCCAGCAGCCAACCCGAGACAGGGCGGAGTGAGCAGTTCTTC.

The count of this clonotype is one. At one of its ends the junction is not consistent with the germline gene, which may arise from a read error. The rearrangement links TRBV5-5 to TRBJ2-2, with D maybe TRBD2 (5 bases). Germline V gene data show CDR1 as SGHKS and CDR2 as YYEKEE (reference sequence). The CDR3 spans 13 residues. The CDR3 reads CASSVPGTGELSF. The CDR3 DNA reads TGTGCCAGCAGCGTACCAGGCACCGGGGAGCTGTCTTTT.

This clonotype was observed a handful of times. The chain joins TRBV7-2 to TRBJ1-2; D is possibly TRBD1 (5 bases). The CDR3 runs 14 residues. Trimming removed 5 bases at V and 4 bases at J, with 14 bases between. In germline, CDR1 is SGHTA, CDR2 FQGNSA. The CDR3: CASSNRDPGYGYTF. CDR3 nucleotide sequence: TGTGCCAGCAGCAACCGGGACCCTGGCTATGGCTACACCTTC.